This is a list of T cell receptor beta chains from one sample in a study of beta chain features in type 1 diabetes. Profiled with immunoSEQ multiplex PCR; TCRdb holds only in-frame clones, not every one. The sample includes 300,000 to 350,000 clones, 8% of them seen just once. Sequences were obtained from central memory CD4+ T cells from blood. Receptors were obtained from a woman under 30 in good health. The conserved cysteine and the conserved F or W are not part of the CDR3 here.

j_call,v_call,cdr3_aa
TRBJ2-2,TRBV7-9,ASSLLIPLPGELF
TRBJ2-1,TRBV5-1,ASSRSGPGGYNEQF
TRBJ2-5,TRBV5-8,ASSLQGANQETQY
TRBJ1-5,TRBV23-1,ASSRQQGAVSNQPQH
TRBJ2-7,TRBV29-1,SALTGGGDEQY
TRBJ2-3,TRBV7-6,ASSENGGGTDTQY
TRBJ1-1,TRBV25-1,ASIEGGAEAF
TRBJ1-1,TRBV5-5,ASSPDRDTEAF
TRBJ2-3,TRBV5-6,ASSLALAVTQY
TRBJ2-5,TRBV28,ASSLYRNQETQY
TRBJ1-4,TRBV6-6,ASTPGQGNEKLF
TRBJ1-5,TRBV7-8,ASSRDRGSNQPQH
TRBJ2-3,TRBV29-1,SAAGSGRAGGTQY
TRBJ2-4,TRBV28,ASSSSGHLAKNIQY
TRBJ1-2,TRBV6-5,ASSPSGYGYT
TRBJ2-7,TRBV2,ASSGTGGVYEQY
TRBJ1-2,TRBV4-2,ASSQVEVGGYT
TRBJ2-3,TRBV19,ATRGSTGSTDTQY
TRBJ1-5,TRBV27,ASRRTGVDNQPQH
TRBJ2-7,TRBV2,ASSKDRLGNEQY
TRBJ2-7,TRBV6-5,ASSLTSGSSYEQY
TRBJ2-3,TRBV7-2,ASRWGAGPTDTQY
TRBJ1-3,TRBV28,ASSSPARNTIY
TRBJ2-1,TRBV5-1,ASSTSGSSYNEQF
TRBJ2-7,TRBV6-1,ASLGGFSGYEQY
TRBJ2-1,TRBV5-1,ASSLFGGAGYNEQF
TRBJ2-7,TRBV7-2,ASSLEVGYSYEQY
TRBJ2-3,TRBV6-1,AISESTSGRADTQY
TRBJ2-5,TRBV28,ASSQLLETQY
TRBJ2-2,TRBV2,ASSGNLGTGELF
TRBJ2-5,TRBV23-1,ASSPGTGGGRETQY
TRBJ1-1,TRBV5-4,ASRKGQGMNTEAF
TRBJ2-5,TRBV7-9,ASSLGFGREETQY
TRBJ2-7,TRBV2,ASSDVGRASEQY
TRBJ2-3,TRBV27,ASSLNTQY
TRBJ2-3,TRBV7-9,ASSISAGTDTDTQY
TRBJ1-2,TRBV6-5,ASSYSAGSGYGYT
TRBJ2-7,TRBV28,ASSLHYEQY
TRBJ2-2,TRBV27,ASSFLAGGGRRTGELF
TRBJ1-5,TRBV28,ASSLIINQPQH
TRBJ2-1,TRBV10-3,AISDRSGGSYNEQF
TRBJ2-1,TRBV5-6,ASSNYNEQF